The rows below give T cell receptor beta chains drawn from one sample of a study of regulatory T cells in long-lasting Graves disease. In TCRdb, the multiplex PCR reads were re-called with MiXCR into one record per CDR3 protein. The data contain about 430,000 distinct CDR3 sequences, 21% of them singletons. This specimen consisted of peripheral blood mononuclear cells (PBMCs), obtained when the disease was refractory, from a patient treated with antithyroid drugs. Every receptor here comes from a female donor with Graves disease. Both conserved end residues are part of each CDR3. D genes are given only for firm matches. The size field is filled for only some rows; it gives once, few, many or a size class.

J gene: TRBJ1-6; D gene: TRBD1; clone size: few; CDR3 length: 16; V gene: TRBV5-1; CDR3 protein: CASSLDTGGYNSPLHF; CDR3 DNA: TGCGCCAGCAGCTTGGATACAGGGGGCTATAATTCACCCCTCCACTTT
J gene: TRBJ2-7; D gene: -; clone size: -; CDR3 length: 14; V gene: TRBV13; CDR3 protein: CASSLNVLGNEQYF; CDR3 DNA: TGTGCCAGCAGCTTAAACGTTTTGGGAAACGAGCAGTACTTC
J gene: TRBJ2-6; D gene: TRBD1; clone size: few; CDR3 length: 17; V gene: TRBV3-1; CDR3 protein: CASSPGTGDSGANVLTF; CDR3 DNA: TGTGCCAGCAGCCCCGGGACAGGGGACTCTGGGGCCAACGTCCTGACTTTC
J gene: TRBJ2-1; D gene: -; clone size: -; CDR3 length: 16; V gene: TRBV5-6; CDR3 protein: CASSLGGGRSYNEQFF; CDR3 DNA: TGTGCCAGCAGCTTGGGGGGCGGTCGCTCCTACAATGAGCAGTTCTTC
J gene: TRBJ1-2; D gene: -; clone size: -; CDR3 length: 15; V gene: TRBV6-5; CDR3 protein: CASSYSKRGVYGYTF; CDR3 DNA: TGTGCCAGCAGTTACTCGAAGCGTGGGGTCTATGGCTACACCTTC
J gene: TRBJ2-1; D gene: -; clone size: -; CDR3 length: 14; V gene: TRBV12-3/TRBV12-4; CDR3 protein: CASSSRDALSEQFF; CDR3 DNA: TGTGCCAGCAGTTCCCGGGACGCGTTAAGTGAGCAGTTCTTC
J gene: TRBJ2-5; D gene: -; clone size: few; CDR3 length: 13; V gene: TRBV19; CDR3 protein: CATSALAAETQYF; CDR3 DNA: TGTGCCACCTCCGCTCTCGCGGCAGAGACCCAGTACTTC
J gene: TRBJ2-7; D gene: TRBD2; clone size: -; CDR3 length: 15; V gene: TRBV20-1; CDR3 protein: CSALRTSGKPYEQYF; CDR3 DNA: TGCAGTGCTTTGCGGACTAGCGGGAAACCCTACGAGCAGTACTTC
J gene: TRBJ1-1; D gene: -; clone size: many; CDR3 length: 17; V gene: TRBV28; CDR3 protein: CASSQARGRGRNTEAFF; CDR3 DNA: TGTGCCAGCAGCCAGGCTAGGGGTAGGGGGAGAAACACTGAAGCTTTCTTT
J gene: TRBJ1-1; D gene: -; clone size: many; CDR3 length: 13; V gene: TRBV19; CDR3 protein: CASGRGWGTEAFF; CDR3 DNA: TGTGCCAGTGGCAGGGGCTGGGGCACTGAAGCTTTCTTT
J gene: TRBJ1-1; D gene: -; clone size: once; CDR3 length: 15; V gene: TRBV20-1; CDR3 protein: CSAIHRVSMNTEAFF; CDR3 DNA: TGCAGTGCTATACACAGGGTATCAATGAACACTGAAGCTTTCTTT
J gene: TRBJ2-5; D gene: -; clone size: -; CDR3 length: 13; V gene: TRBV20-1; CDR3 protein: CSARLLVGETQYF; CDR3 DNA: TGCAGTGCTAGACTACTAGTAGGTGAGACCCAGTACTTC
J gene: TRBJ2-5; D gene: TRBD1; clone size: many; CDR3 length: 15; V gene: TRBV27; CDR3 protein: CASSPRTGVRETQYF; CDR3 DNA: TGTGCCAGCAGTCCAAGGACAGGGGTGAGGGAGACCCAGTACTTC
J gene: TRBJ2-7; D gene: TRBD2; clone size: many; CDR3 length: 13; V gene: TRBV12-3/TRBV12-4; CDR3 protein: CASSLAGGLEQYF; CDR3 DNA: TGTGCCAGCAGCCTAGCGGGAGGTCTCGAGCAGTACTTC
J gene: TRBJ1-4; D gene: TRBD1; clone size: few; CDR3 length: 15; V gene: TRBV15; CDR3 protein: CATSRGQGDNEKLFF; CDR3 DNA: TGTGCCACCAGCAGAGGACAGGGCGATAATGAAAAACTGTTTTTT
J gene: TRBJ2-5; D gene: -; clone size: many; CDR3 length: 13; V gene: TRBV15; CDR3 protein: CATSTPGQETQYF; CDR3 DNA: TGTGCCACCAGCACCCCTGGCCAAGAGACCCAGTACTTC
J gene: TRBJ1-5; D gene: -; clone size: -; CDR3 length: 14; V gene: TRBV7-9; CDR3 protein: CASSPEGSYQSQHF; CDR3 DNA: TGTGCCAGCAGCCCAGAGGGCAGTTATCAGTCCCAGCATTTT
J gene: TRBJ2-2; D gene: TRBD1; clone size: -; CDR3 length: 20; V gene: TRBV5-5; CDR3 protein: CASSLRNSGQAFAPHGELFF; CDR3 DNA: TGTGCCAGCAGCTTAAGAAATTCCGGACAGGCCTTCGCCCCGCACGGGGAGCTGTTTTTT
J gene: TRBJ1-2; D gene: TRBD1; clone size: -; CDR3 length: 14; V gene: TRBV20-1; CDR3 protein: CSANQAWGQVAYTF; CDR3 DNA: TGCAGTGCTAACCAGGCGTGGGGACAGGTCGCGTACACCTTC
J gene: TRBJ2-3; D gene: TRBD2; clone size: few; CDR3 length: 16; V gene: TRBV11-2; CDR3 protein: CASSLALAGGADTQYF; CDR3 DNA: TGTGCCAGCAGCTTAGCACTAGCGGGAGGAGCAGATACGCAGTATTTT
J gene: TRBJ1-4; D gene: -; clone size: few; CDR3 length: 16; V gene: TRBV4-2; CDR3 protein: CASSQEIQGNNEKLFF; CDR3 DNA: TGTGCCAGCAGCCAAGAGATACAGGGTAATAATGAAAAACTGTTTTTT
J gene: TRBJ1-1; D gene: -; clone size: few; CDR3 length: 13; V gene: TRBV5-6; CDR3 protein: CASSPRRDVKAFF; CDR3 DNA: TGTGCCAGCAGCCCGCGGAGGGATGTTAAAGCTTTCTTT
J gene: TRBJ2-7; D gene: -; clone size: many; CDR3 length: 14; V gene: TRBV2; CDR3 protein: CASKVGRDMYEQYF; CDR3 DNA: TGTGCCAGCAAGGTAGGGAGAGATATGTACGAGCAGTACTTC
J gene: TRBJ1-2; D gene: -; clone size: many; CDR3 length: 17; V gene: TRBV10-2; CDR3 protein: CASSDPSVGTDPYGYTF; CDR3 DNA: TGCGCCAGCAGTGACCCTAGCGTTGGGACGGACCCTTATGGCTACACCTTC
J gene: TRBJ2-5; D gene: -; clone size: many; CDR3 length: 15; V gene: TRBV29-1; CDR3 protein: CSVEVSGTSQETQYF; CDR3 DNA: TGCAGCGTTGAAGTGTCGGGGACATCACAAGAGACCCAGTACTTC
J gene: TRBJ2-7; D gene: -; clone size: many; CDR3 length: 12; V gene: TRBV28; CDR3 protein: CASSGGQYEQYF; CDR3 DNA: TGTGCCAGCTCCGGGGGGCAGTACGAGCAGTACTTC
J gene: TRBJ2-2; D gene: -; clone size: few; CDR3 length: 18; V gene: TRBV7-9; CDR3 protein: CASSPYHRDQANTGELFF; CDR3 DNA: TGTGCCAGCAGTCCATATCACCGGGACCAAGCGAACACCGGGGAGCTGTTTTTT
J gene: TRBJ2-7; D gene: TRBD2; clone size: many; CDR3 length: 17; V gene: TRBV20-1; CDR3 protein: CSARVPRGGGDSYEQYF; CDR3 DNA: TGCAGTGCTAGAGTCCCTCGTGGGGGAGGGGATTCCTACGAGCAGTACTTC
J gene: TRBJ1-5; D gene: -; clone size: -; CDR3 length: 14; V gene: TRBV6-2/TRBV6-3; CDR3 protein: CASKNVAWDQPQHF; CDR3 DNA: TGTGCCAGCAAAAACGTGGCCTGGGATCAGCCCCAGCATTTT
J gene: TRBJ2-2; D gene: -; clone size: few; CDR3 length: 16; V gene: TRBV11-3; CDR3 protein: CASSSGGDLNTGELFF; CDR3 DNA: TGTGCCAGCAGCTCGGGCGGTGACTTGAACACCGGGGAGCTGTTTTTT
J gene: TRBJ1-4; D gene: -; clone size: -; CDR3 length: 17; V gene: TRBV3-1; CDR3 protein: CASSRRADVATNEKLFF; CDR3 DNA: TGTGCCAGCAGCCGAAGAGCGGACGTTGCAACTAATGAAAAACTGTTTTTT
J gene: TRBJ2-7; D gene: -; clone size: few; CDR3 length: 15; V gene: TRBV12-3/TRBV12-4; CDR3 protein: CASSPGGVGSYEQYF; CDR3 DNA: TGTGCCAGCAGTCCCGGCGGGGTTGGATCCTACGAGCAGTACTTC
J gene: TRBJ2-7; D gene: -; clone size: many; CDR3 length: 14; V gene: TRBV28; CDR3 protein: CASSHRGLGHEQYF; CDR3 DNA: TGTGCCAGCAGTCACAGGGGACTAGGCCACGAGCAGTACTTC
J gene: TRBJ1-1; D gene: -; clone size: many; CDR3 length: 11; V gene: TRBV6-1; CDR3 protein: CASTGATEAFF; CDR3 DNA: TGTGCCAGTACAGGAGCCACTGAAGCTTTCTTT
J gene: TRBJ1-6; D gene: -; clone size: few; CDR3 length: 15; V gene: TRBV7-3; CDR3 protein: CASRQDSYYNSPLHF; CDR3 DNA: TGTGCCAGCCGGCAAGATTCCTACTACAATTCACCCCTCCACTTT
J gene: TRBJ2-5; D gene: TRBD2; clone size: many; CDR3 length: 15; V gene: TRBV2; CDR3 protein: CASTAGTSGRETQYF; CDR3 DNA: TGTGCCAGCACTGCCGGGACTAGCGGGAGAGAGACCCAGTACTTC
J gene: TRBJ2-3; D gene: TRBD1; clone size: -; CDR3 length: 15; V gene: TRBV10-3; CDR3 protein: CAISAGTGNLDTQYF; CDR3 DNA: TGTGCCATCAGCGCCGGGACAGGGAATCTAGATACGCAGTATTTT
J gene: TRBJ2-7; D gene: -; clone size: many; CDR3 length: 16; V gene: TRBV28; CDR3 protein: CASSSPRTNSKYEQYF; CDR3 DNA: TGTGCCAGCAGTTCGCCCCGGACGAATTCTAAGTACGAGCAGTACTTC
J gene: TRBJ2-7; D gene: -; clone size: many; CDR3 length: 14; V gene: TRBV12-3/TRBV12-4; CDR3 protein: CASRQNAADLEQYF; CDR3 DNA: TGTGCCAGCAGACAGAACGCGGCCGACCTCGAGCAGTACTTC
J gene: TRBJ2-2; D gene: -; clone size: -; CDR3 length: 18; V gene: TRBV7-3; CDR3 protein: CASSLSGGAGGNTGELFF; CDR3 DNA: TGTGCCAGCAGCCTTTCGGGGGGCGCTGGGGGGAACACCGGGGAGCTGTTTTTT
J gene: TRBJ2-3; D gene: TRBD1; clone size: few; CDR3 length: 15; V gene: TRBV29-1; CDR3 protein: CSVETGGANTDTQYF; CDR3 DNA: TGCAGCGTTGAAACAGGGGGCGCAAACACAGATACGCAGTATTTT
J gene: TRBJ1-1; D gene: -; clone size: many; CDR3 length: 14; V gene: TRBV25-1; CDR3 protein: CASSEARIKAEAFF; CDR3 DNA: TGTGCCAGCAGTGAAGCACGGATTAAGGCTGAAGCTTTCTTT
J gene: TRBJ1-6; D gene: TRBD1; clone size: -; CDR3 length: 14; V gene: TRBV5-5; CDR3 protein: CASSRTTGDSPLHF; CDR3 DNA: TGTGCCAGCAGCAGAACTACAGGGGATTCACCCCTCCACTTT
J gene: TRBJ1-5; D gene: -; clone size: few; CDR3 length: 11; V gene: TRBV6-1; CDR3 protein: CASSDLQPQHF; CDR3 DNA: TGTGCCAGCAGTGATTTGCAGCCCCAGCATTTT
J gene: TRBJ2-5; D gene: -; clone size: many; CDR3 length: 14; V gene: TRBV25-1; CDR3 protein: CATLREDGKETQYF; CDR3 DNA: TGTGCCACCCTGAGGGAGGATGGGAAAGAGACCCAGTACTTC
J gene: TRBJ1-1; D gene: -; clone size: many; CDR3 length: 12; V gene: TRBV2; CDR3 protein: CASSVGAPEAFF; CDR3 DNA: TGTGCCAGCAGTGTGGGGGCTCCTGAAGCTTTCTTT
J gene: TRBJ2-7; D gene: -; clone size: -; CDR3 length: 11; V gene: TRBV30; CDR3 protein: CAWSKAGEQYF; CDR3 DNA: TGTGCCTGGAGTAAGGCGGGGGAGCAGTACTTC
J gene: TRBJ1-4; D gene: -; clone size: -; CDR3 length: 15; V gene: TRBV4-1; CDR3 protein: CASSQQGLTNEKLFF; CDR3 DNA: TGCGCCAGCAGCCAGCAGGGTCTCACTAATGAAAAACTGTTTTTT
J gene: TRBJ2-6; D gene: -; clone size: many; CDR3 length: 16; V gene: TRBV12-3/TRBV12-4; CDR3 protein: CASRSGQFSGANVLTF; CDR3 DNA: TGTGCCAGCAGGTCGGGACAATTCTCTGGGGCCAACGTCCTGACTTTC
J gene: TRBJ2-2; D gene: -; clone size: -; CDR3 length: 16; V gene: TRBV24-1; CDR3 protein: CATSDPIQERTGELFF; CDR3 DNA: TGTGCCACCAGTGACCCCATCCAGGAGCGCACCGGGGAGCTGTTTTTT
J gene: TRBJ1-5; D gene: -; clone size: -; CDR3 length: 17; V gene: TRBV20-1; CDR3 protein: CSASWVEGMFFGQPQHF; CDR3 DNA: TGCAGTGCTAGTTGGGTGGAGGGGATGTTCTTTGGTCAGCCCCAGCATTTT